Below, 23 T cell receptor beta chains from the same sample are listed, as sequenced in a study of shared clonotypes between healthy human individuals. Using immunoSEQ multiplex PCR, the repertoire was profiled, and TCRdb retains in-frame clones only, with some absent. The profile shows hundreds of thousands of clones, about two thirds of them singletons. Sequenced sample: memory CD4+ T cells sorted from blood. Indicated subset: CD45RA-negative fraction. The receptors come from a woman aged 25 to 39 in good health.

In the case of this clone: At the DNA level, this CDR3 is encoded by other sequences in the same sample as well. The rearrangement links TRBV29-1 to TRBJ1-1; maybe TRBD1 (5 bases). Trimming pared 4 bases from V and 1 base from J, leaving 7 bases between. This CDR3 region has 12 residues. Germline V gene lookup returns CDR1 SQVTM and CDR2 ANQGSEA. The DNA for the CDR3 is TGCAGCGTTGGACAGACGAACACTGAAGCTTTCTTT. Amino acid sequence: CSVGQTNTEAFF.

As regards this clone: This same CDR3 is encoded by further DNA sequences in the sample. The CDR3 DNA reads TGTGCCAGCAGCTTAGGTGGGACAGGGGGCTACGAGCAGTACTTC. Its translation: CASSLGGTGGYEQYF. The chain uses TRBV7-9 and TRBJ2-7, with 11 bases fitting TRBD1. CDR3 length: 15 residues. V shed 1 base and J 3 bases; nucleotides not matched to a gene: 2. From germline, CDR1 is SEHNR and CDR2 FQNEAQ (reference sequence).

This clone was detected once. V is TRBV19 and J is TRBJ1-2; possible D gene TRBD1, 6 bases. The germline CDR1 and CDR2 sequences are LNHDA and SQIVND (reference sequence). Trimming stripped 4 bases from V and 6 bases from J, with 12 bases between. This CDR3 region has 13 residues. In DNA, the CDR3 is TGTGCCAGTAGTACAGGGGTGGCGGATGGCTACACCTTC. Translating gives CASSTGVADGYTF.

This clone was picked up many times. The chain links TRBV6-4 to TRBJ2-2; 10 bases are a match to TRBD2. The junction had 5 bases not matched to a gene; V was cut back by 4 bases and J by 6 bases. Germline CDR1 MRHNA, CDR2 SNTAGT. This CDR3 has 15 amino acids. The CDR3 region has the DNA TGTGCCAGCAGTGTCCTAGCGGGAGTCCCCGGGGAGCTGTTTTTT. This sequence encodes CASSVLAGVPGELFF.

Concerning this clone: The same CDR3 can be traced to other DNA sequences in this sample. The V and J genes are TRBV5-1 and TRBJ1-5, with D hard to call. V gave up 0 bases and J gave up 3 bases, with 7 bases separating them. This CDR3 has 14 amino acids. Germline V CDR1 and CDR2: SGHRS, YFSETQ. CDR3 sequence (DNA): TGCGCCAGCAGCTTGGAGGGTCCCAATCAGCCCCAGCATTTT. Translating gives CASSLEGPNQPQHF.

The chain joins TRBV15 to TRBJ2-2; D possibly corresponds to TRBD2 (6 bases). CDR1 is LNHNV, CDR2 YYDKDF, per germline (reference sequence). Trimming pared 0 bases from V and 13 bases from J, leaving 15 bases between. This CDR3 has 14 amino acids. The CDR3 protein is CATSRDPLGGGLFF. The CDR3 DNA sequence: TGTGCCACCAGCAGAGACCCCTTGGGAGGAGGGCTGTTTTTT.

CDR3 amino acids: CASSWTGGFGNEQFF. As DNA, the CDR3 is TGCGCCAGCAGCTGGACAGGGGGCTTCGGAAATGAGCAGTTCTTC. The chain combines TRBV5-1 with TRBJ2-1, with 11 bases identical to TRBD1. The V gene end was trimmed by 3 bases and the J gene end by 7 bases; junction bases not matched to a gene: 6. This CDR3 spans 15 amino acids. Germline assignment: CDR1 SGHRS and CDR2 YFSETQ.

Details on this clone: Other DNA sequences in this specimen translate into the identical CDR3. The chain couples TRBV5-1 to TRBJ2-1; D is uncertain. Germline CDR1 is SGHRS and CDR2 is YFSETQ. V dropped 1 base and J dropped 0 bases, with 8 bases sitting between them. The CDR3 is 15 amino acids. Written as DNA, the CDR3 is TGCGCCAGCAGCTTGTCCAGTGGCTCCTACAATGAGCAGTTCTTC. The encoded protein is CASSLSSGSYNEQFF.

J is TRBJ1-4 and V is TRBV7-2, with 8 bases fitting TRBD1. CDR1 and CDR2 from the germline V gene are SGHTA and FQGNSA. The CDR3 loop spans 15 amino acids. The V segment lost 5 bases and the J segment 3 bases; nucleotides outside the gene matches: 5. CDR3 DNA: TGTGCCAGCAGCGGGGACAGGAGGGCTAATGAAAAACTGTTTTTT. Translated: CASSGDRRANEKLFF.

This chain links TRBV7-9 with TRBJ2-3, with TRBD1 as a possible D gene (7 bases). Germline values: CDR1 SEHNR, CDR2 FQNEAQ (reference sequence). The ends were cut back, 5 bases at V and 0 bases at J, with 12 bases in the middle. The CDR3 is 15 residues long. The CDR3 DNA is TGTGCCAGCAGCGCGGGACAGTTCAGCACAGATACGCAGTATTTT. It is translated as CASSAGQFSTDTQYF.

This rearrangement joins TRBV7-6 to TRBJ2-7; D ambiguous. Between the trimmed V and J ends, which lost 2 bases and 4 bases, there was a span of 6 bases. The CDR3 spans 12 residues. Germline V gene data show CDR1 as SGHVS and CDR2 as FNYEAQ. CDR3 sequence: CASSLNGYEQYF. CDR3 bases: TGTGCCAGCAGCTTAAATGGATACGAGCAGTACTTC.

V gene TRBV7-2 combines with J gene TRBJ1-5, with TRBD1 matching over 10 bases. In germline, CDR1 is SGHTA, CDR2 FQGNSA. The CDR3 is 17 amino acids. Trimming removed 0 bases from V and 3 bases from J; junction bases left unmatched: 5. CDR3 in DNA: TGTGCCAGCAGCTTAGCGGGGACAGGGGCGGTCAATCAGCCCCAGCATTTT. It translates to CASSLAGTGAVNQPQHF.

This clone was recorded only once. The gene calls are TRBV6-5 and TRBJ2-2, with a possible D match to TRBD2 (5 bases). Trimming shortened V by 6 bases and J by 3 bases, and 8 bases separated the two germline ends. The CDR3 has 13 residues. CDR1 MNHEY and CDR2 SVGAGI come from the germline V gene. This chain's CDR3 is CASSKDYTGELFF. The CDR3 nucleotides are TGTGCCAGCAGCAAGGACTACACCGGGGAGCTGTTTTTT.

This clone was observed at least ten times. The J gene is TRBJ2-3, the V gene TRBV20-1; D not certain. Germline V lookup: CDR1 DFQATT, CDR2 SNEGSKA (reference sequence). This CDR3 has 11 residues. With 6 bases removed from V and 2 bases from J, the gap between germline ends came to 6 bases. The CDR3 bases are TGCAGTGCCCTATTCACAGATACGCAGTATTTT. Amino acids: CSALFTDTQYF.

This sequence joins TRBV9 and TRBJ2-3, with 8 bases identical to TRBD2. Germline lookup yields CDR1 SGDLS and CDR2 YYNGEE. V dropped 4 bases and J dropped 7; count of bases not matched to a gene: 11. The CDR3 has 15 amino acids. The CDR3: CASSQISGRGNTQYF. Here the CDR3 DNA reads TGTGCCAGCAGCCAAATCAGCGGGAGAGGTAATACGCAGTATTTT.

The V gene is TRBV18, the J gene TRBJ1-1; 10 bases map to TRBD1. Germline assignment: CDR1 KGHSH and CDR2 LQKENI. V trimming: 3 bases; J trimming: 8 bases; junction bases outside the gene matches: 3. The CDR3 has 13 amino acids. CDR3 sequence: CASSPPGQGEAFF. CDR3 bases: TGTGCCAGCTCACCGCCGGGACAGGGGGAAGCTTTCTTT.

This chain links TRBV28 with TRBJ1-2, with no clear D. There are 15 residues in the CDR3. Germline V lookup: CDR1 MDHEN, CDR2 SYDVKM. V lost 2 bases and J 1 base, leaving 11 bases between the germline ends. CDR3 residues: CASSLPSGINYGYTF. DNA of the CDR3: TGTGCCAGCAGTTTACCTTCCGGAATTAACTATGGCTACACCTTC.

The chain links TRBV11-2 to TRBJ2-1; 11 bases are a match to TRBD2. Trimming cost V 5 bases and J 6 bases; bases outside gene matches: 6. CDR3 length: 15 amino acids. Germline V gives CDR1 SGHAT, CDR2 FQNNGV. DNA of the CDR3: TGTGCCAGCAGCCTGACTAGCGGGAACTCCAATGAGCAGTTCTTC. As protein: CASSLTSGNSNEQFF.

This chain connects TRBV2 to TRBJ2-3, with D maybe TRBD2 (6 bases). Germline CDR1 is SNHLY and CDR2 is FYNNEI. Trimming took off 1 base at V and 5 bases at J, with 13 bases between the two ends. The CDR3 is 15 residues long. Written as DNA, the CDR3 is TGTGCCAGCAGTGAAGGGAAGATAGCGGTAGATACGCAGTATTTT. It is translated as CASSEGKIAVDTQYF.

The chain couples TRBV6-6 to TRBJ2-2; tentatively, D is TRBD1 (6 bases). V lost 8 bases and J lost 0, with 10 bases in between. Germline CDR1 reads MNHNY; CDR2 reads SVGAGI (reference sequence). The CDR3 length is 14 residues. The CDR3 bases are TGTGCCAGCCGGGACACAGCGAACACCGGGGAGCTGTTTTTT. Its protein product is CASRDTANTGELFF.

The CDR3 is CASSLRGAFGDRVFSVSGNTIYF. DNA of the CDR3: TGTGCCAGCAGTTTACGCGGGGCGTTTGGGGACAGGGTGTTTAGTGTTTCTGGAAACACCATATATTTT. This sequence joins TRBV28 and TRBJ1-3; 9 nucleotides agree with TRBD1. The CDR3 consists of 23 residues. With 2 bases clipped from V and 1 base from J, the junction kept 24 bases outside the gene matches. Germline V gene data show CDR1 as MDHEN and CDR2 as SYDVKM.

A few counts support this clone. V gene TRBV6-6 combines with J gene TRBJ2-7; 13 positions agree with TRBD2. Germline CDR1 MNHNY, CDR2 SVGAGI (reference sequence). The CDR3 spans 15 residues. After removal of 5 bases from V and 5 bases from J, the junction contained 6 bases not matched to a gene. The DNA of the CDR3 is TGTGCCAGCAGTGGCACTAGCGGGAGGGCCCACGAGCAGTACTTC. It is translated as CASSGTSGRAHEQYF.

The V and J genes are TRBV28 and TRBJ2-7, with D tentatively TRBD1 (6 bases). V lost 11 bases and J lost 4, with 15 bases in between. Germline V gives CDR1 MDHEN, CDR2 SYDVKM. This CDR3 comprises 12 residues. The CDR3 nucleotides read TGTGCCGTACAGGGCCCTGGGTACGAGCAGTACTTC. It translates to CAVQGPGYEQYF.